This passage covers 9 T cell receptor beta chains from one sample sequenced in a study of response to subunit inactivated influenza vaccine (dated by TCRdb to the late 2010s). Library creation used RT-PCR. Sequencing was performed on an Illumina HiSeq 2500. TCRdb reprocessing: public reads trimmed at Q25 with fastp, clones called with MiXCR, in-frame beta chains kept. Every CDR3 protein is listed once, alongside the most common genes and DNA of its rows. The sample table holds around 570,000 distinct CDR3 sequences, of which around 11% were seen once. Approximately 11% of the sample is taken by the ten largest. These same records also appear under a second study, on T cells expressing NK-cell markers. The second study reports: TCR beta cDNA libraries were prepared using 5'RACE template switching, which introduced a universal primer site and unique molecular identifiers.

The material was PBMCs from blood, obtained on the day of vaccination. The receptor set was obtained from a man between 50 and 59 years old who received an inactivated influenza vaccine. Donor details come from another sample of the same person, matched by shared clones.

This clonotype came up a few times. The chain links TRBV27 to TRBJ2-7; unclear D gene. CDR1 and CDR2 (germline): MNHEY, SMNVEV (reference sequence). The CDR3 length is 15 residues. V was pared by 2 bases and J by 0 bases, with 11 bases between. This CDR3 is CASSLRVGFSYEQYF. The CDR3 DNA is TGTGCCAGCAGTTTACGGGTAGGGTTCTCCTACGAGCAGTACTTC.

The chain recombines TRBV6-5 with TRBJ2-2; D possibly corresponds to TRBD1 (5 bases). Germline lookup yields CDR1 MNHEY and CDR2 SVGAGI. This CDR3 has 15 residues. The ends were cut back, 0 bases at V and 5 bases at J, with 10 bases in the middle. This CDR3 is CASSYSPGRTGELFF. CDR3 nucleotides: TGTGCCAGCAGTTACTCACCAGGGCGAACCGGGGAGCTGTTTTTT.

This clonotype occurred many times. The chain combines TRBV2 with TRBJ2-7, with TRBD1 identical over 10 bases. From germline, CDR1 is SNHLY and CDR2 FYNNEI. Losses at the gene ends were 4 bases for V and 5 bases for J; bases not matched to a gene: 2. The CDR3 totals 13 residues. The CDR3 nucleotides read TGTGCCAGCAGTGGGGACAGGGGAAACGAGCAGTACTTC. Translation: CASSGDRGNEQYF.

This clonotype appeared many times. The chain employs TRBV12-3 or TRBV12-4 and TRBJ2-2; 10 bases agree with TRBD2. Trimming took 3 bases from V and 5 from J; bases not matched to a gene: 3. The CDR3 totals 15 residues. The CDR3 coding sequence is TGTGCCAGCAGTTTGGCTAGCGGGAGAACCGGGGAGCTGTTTTTT. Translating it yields CASSLASGRTGELFF.

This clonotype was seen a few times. The CDR3, as DNA: TGTGCCAGCGTCCCCCTGGTCGACACCGGGGAGCTGTTTTTT. This encodes CASVPLVDTGELFF. The chain has TRBV2 and TRBJ2-2, with D uncertain. CDR1 and CDR2 from the germline V gene are SNHLY and FYNNEI. This CDR3 region has 14 residues. The germline V and J ends were trimmed by 8 bases and 3 bases, with 13 bases remaining between them.

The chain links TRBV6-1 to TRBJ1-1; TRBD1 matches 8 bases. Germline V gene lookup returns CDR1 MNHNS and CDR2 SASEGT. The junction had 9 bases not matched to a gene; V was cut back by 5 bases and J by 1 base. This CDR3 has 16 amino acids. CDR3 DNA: TGTGCCAGCAGTCCTACCTTGACAGGGGAGAACACTGAAGCTTTCTTT. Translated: CASSPTLTGENTEAFF.

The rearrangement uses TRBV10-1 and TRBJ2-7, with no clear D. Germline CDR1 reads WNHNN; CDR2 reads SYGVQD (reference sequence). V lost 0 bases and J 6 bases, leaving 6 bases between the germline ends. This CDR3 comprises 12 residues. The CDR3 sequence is CASSESGLEQYF. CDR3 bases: TGCGCCAGCAGTGAGTCCGGGCTCGAGCAGTACTTC.

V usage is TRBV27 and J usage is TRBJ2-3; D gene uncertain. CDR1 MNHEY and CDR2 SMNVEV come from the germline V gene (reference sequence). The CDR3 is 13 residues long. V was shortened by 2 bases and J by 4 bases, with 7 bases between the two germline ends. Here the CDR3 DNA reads TGTGCCAGCAGTTTACTCCGGGCAGATACGCAGTATTTT. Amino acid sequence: CASSLLRADTQYF.

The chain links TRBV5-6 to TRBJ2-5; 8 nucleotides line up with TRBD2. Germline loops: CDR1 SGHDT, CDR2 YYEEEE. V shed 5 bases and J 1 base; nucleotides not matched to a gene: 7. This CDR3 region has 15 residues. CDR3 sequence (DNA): TGTGCCAGCAGGGTGACCGGGACTAGCCAAGAGACCCAGTACTTC. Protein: CASRVTGTSQETQYF.